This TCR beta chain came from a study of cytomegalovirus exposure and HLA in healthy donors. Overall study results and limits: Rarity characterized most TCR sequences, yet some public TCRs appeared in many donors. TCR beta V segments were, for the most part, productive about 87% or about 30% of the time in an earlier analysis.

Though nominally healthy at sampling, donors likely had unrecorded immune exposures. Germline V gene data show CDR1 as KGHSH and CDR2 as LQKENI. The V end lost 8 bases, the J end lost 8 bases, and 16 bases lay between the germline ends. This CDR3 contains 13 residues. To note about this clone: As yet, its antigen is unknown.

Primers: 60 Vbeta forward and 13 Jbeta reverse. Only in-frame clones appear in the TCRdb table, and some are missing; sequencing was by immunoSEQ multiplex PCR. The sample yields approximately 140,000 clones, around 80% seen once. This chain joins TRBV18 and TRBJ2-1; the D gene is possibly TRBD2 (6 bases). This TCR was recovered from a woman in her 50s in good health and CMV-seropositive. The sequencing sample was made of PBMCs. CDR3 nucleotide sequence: TGTGCCAGCACCAAGGTGGAGGGTTATGAGCAGTTCTTC. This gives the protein CASTKVEGYEQFF.